The source of this TCR beta chain is a study of molecular identifiers for immune sequencing clone quantification. Study-level points and caveats: Over 97% of CMV-specific effector molecules, but under 1% of naive ones, were in clones above 20 copies.

A CD8+CD4-CCR7+CD45RA+ gate was used to sort naive CD8 T cells. Germline assignment: CDR1 MNHEY and CDR2 SMNVEV (reference sequence). V lost 4 bases and J 2 bases, leaving 18 bases between the germline ends. The CDR3 length is 16 residues. Previously described methods and listed TCR primers were used for bulk TCR libraries. TCRdb called the PCR reads again in MiXCR, with one record for every CDR3 protein. Among about 510,000 distinct CDR3 sequences listed, roughly a fifth were seen once. As concerns this clonotype: What it binds is unknown.

This receptor was taken from a human donor in good health. Some libraries in this study had Jurkat cell RNA spiked in. The rearrangement uses TRBV27 and TRBJ2-7; D may be TRBD1 (6 bases). The sequencing input was naive CD8+ T cells from blood, with Jurkat cell RNA spiked in. The subset denotes: FACS-sorted CD8+CD4-CCR7+CD45RA+ naive T cells. The CDR3 reads CASSSKLGAKTYEQYF. CDR3 sequence (DNA): TGTGCCAGCAGTTCCAAGTTGGGGGCGAAGACCTACGAGCAGTACTTC.